This T cell receptor beta chain was recorded in a study of blood T cell repertoires in COVID-19 (dated by TCRdb to about 2020). Broadly, across the study: The collaborator samples originated in the United States, Italy and Spain and spanned the acute and convalescent phases of COVID-19. The prospective study material was composed of cDNA or gDNA derived from T cells, B-cell-depleted T cells, or PBMCs. Subjects who had been exposed to COVID-19, were actively infected with it, or had recovered from it provided the deeply sampled blood TCRbeta repertoires that made up the dataset. The repertoires were released in a freely available public database intended as a resource for research on the immune response to SARS-CoV-2. Samples were obtained from the ongoing ImmuneRACE study (first 160 participants) and from 1,254 subjects provided by 6 global collaborators. The sample metadata nearly always contained a de-identified subject ID, COVID-19 status, age in years and sex. HLA class I and class II types, where available, came from metadata supplied by the sample provider rather than from assay-based typing.

A remark on this clone: Its antigen is still unknown. The sample holds no much larger clone one base away, and base qualities are not on file.

TCRbeta CDR3 regions were amplified from genomic DNA by means of the immunoSEQ Assay, a bias-controlled multiplex PCR. The source study handled its data this way. Nucleated cell counts per sample were estimated from amplification of reference gene primers within the assay. To quantify the absolute abundance of each unique TCRbeta CDR3 rearrangement, sequence reads were collapsed and filtered. For each sample, productive Simpson clonality was calculated by taking the square root of Simpson's diversity index across productive rearrangements. What TCRdb holds here is the immuneACCESS table cut down to in-frame rearrangements. Part of the clones is not present; checked against another copy, under half of the missing clones reflect an unresolved V gene, and the others are unexplained. The V and J calls and clone size are taken from that table; D and trimming were inferred from the DNA. This sample comprises roughly 380,000 clones, around 84% of them detected only once. The ten largest clones add up to 0.85% to 1.3% of the sample.

The germline V gene (reference sequence) gives CDR1 as LNHDA and CDR2 as SQIVND. Deletion took 6 bases off V and 1 base off J, with a span of 12 bases between the germline ends. The CDR3 runs 14 residues from the cysteine to the phenylalanine. The sequence is cut down to CDR3 DNA, 42 bases in frame from base 1. Collaborating institutions collected whole blood in K2EDTA tubes following their own protocols. Collaborator samples were shipped for TCRbeta analysis as frozen whole blood, isolated PBMCs, or DNA extracted from either sample type. On the study overall, not on this receptor specifically: Clinical and demographic metadata were provided uncurated, with the amount varying by source and participant.

This receptor was identified in a human donor with acute or convalescent COVID-19. The donor label of this sample is uncertain. Here the chain combines TRBV19 and TRBJ1-1; no D gene is confidently identified. The source material was peripheral blood. For the CDR3, the sequence is CASRPLRGNTEAFF. The DNA sequence is as follows: TGTGCCAGTAGGCCCCTTCGGGGGAACACTGAAGCTTTCTTT.